The 20 T cell receptor beta chains given below trace back to one sample, sequenced in a study of cytomegalovirus exposure and HLA in healthy donors. The PCR was carried out with 60 Vbeta primers and 13 Jbeta primers. Sequencing used immunoSEQ multiplex PCR; TCRdb keeps in-frame clones, though not all of them. This sample has 110,000 or so clones; 75% to 80% occur once, and the top ten carry roughly an eighth. The sequencing input was PBMCs. The receptors come from a woman in her 40s in good health and CMV-seropositive.

V usage is TRBV7-9 and J usage is TRBJ2-2; D perhaps matches TRBD2 (7 bases). The CDR3 loop spans 14 amino acids. V lost 7 bases to trimming and J lost 6 bases, with 15 bases between them. Germline CDR1 SEHNR, CDR2 FQNEAQ (reference sequence). CDR3 in DNA: TGTGCCAGCACAATCCGCGGGGGCGCCGGGGAGCTGTTTTTT. This codes for CASTIRGGAGELFF.

This chain connects TRBV27 to TRBJ2-4; weak D call: TRBD1 (5 bases). CDR3 length: 14 amino acids. V lost 2 bases and J 5 bases, leaving 10 bases between the germline ends. From germline, CDR1 is MNHEY and CDR2 SMNVEV (reference sequence). DNA for the CDR3: TGTGCCAGCAGTTTAAAGGGGTTAGAAAACATTCAGTACTTC. It encodes CASSLKGLENIQYF.

The CDR3 coding sequence is TGTGCCAGCAGTCAGGGGCTGATAGGCCAGCCCCAGCATTTT. Amino acid sequence: CASSQGLIGQPQHF. The genes are TRBV27 and TRBJ1-5, with D possibly TRBD1 on 6 matching bases. Trimming cost V 5 bases and J 7 bases, with 15 bases left between them. The germline gives CDR1 MNHEY, CDR2 SMNVEV (reference sequence). The CDR3 consists of 14 residues.

This clone has only a few counts. This chain connects TRBV7-6 to TRBJ2-3; 15 nucleotides line up with TRBD2. CDR1 is SGHVS, CDR2 FNYEAQ, per germline. This CDR3 comprises 17 residues. V lost 6 bases and J lost 3; bases outside the gene matches: 7. The CDR3 sequence is CASRRTSGGALTDTQYF. In nucleotides, the CDR3 is TGTGCCAGCAGACGGACTAGCGGGGGGGCCCTTACAGATACGCAGTATTTT.

V gene TRBV6-1 combines with J gene TRBJ2-7, with D possibly matching TRBD1 (5 bases). V lost 6 bases to trimming and J lost 9 bases, with 18 bases between them. Germline lookup yields CDR1 MNHNS and CDR2 SASEGT. The CDR3 loop spans 13 amino acids. The CDR3 reads CASRVTETLMQYF. The CDR3 DNA follows: TGTGCCAGCAGAGTGACAGAAACGCTGATGCAGTACTTC.

The genes are TRBV2 and TRBJ1-5; 8 bases are a match to TRBD1. V lost 7 bases to trimming and J lost 2 bases; unmatched junction nucleotides: 7. Germline V CDR1 and CDR2: SNHLY, FYNNEI. The CDR3 is 15 amino acids. CDR3: CASMHRGYGNQPQHF. In nucleotides, the CDR3 is TGTGCCAGCATGCACAGGGGGTACGGCAATCAGCCCCAGCATTTT.

The V and J genes are TRBV5-1 and TRBJ1-1; no clear D gene. This CDR3 region has 14 residues. Germline loops: CDR1 SGHRS, CDR2 YFSETQ. The V end lost 0 bases, the J end lost 5 bases, and 11 bases lay between the germline ends. The CDR3 coding sequence is TGCGCCAGCAGCTTGGCCATGGGGAGGACTGAAGCTTTCTTT. This translates into CASSLAMGRTEAFF.

V is TRBV7-2 and J is TRBJ1-5, with TRBD1 identical over 7 bases. V trimming: 5 bases; J trimming: 0 bases; junction bases outside the gene matches: 7. This CDR3 spans 16 amino acids. Germline-derived CDR1 and CDR2 are SGHTA and FQGNSA. CDR3 residues: CASSGQASYSNQPQHF. The CDR3, as DNA: TGTGCCAGCAGCGGACAGGCTTCTTATAGCAATCAGCCCCAGCATTTT.

The chain links TRBV5-4 to TRBJ1-2; D gene unclear. Germline-derived CDR1 and CDR2 are SGHNT and YYREEE (reference sequence). Trimming cost V 4 bases and J 8 bases, with 21 bases left between them. The CDR3 runs 15 residues. CDR3 protein: CASSPGDFLRRGYTF. CDR3 nucleotide sequence: TGTGCCAGCAGCCCGGGAGACTTCCTCCGCAGGGGCTACACCTTC.

Only one count was recorded for this clone. The chain has TRBV30 and TRBJ1-2; D might be TRBD1 (5 bases). The CDR3 has 11 residues. V shed 4 bases and J shed 8 bases, with 11 bases lying between them. CDR1 and CDR2 from the germline V gene are GTSNPN and SVGIG (reference sequence). This CDR3 reads CAWTDMYGYTF. The CDR3 DNA reads as TGTGCCTGGACGGACATGTACGGCTACACCTTC.

The rearrangement uses TRBV6-1 and TRBJ2-7, with D perhaps TRBD1 (5 bases). The V and J ends lost 7 bases and 0 bases respectively, with 10 bases between them. Germline CDR1 MNHNS, CDR2 SASEGT. This CDR3 region has 13 residues. The CDR3 protein is CASILDNSYEQYF. The CDR3 nucleotides are TGTGCCAGCATATTGGACAACTCCTACGAGCAGTACTTC.

The chain employs TRBV5-1 and TRBJ2-1, with TRBD1 identical over 8 bases. The trim removed 4 bases at V and 7 bases at J, leaving 7 bases unmatched. CDR1 SGHRS and CDR2 YFSETQ come from the germline V gene. The CDR3 has 14 residues. The CDR3, as DNA: TGCGCCAGCAGCCCACCGCAGGGGGCAAATGAGCAGTTCTTC. Its translation: CASSPPQGANEQFF.

The table lists this clone with a few counts. The junction does not match germline at one end; this may be a read error. This chain joins TRBV7-9 and TRBJ1-2; no firm D call. This CDR3 has 14 residues. CDR1 is SEHNR, CDR2 FQNEAQ, per germline (reference sequence). Here the CDR3 reads CSSSWRSGGYGYTF. The CDR3, as DNA: TGTTCCAGCAGCTGGCGGAGTGGAGGATATGGCTACACCTTC.

The rearrangement links TRBV18 to TRBJ1-1; TRBD1 is a possible D gene (5 bases). Trimming took off 5 bases at V and 1 base at J, with 8 bases between the two ends. Germline lookup yields CDR1 KGHSH and CDR2 LQKENI. This CDR3 region has 13 residues. CDR3 coding DNA: TGTGCCAGCTCAACTGACAGGAACACTGAAGCTTTCTTT. Its protein product is CASSTDRNTEAFF.

The CDR3 DNA sequence: TGTGCCAGCGATACGGCAGGGAATCAGCCCCAGCATTTT. This translates into CASDTAGNQPQHF. The rearrangement uses TRBV28 and TRBJ1-5; weak D call: TRBD1 (5 bases). Trimming took 8 bases from V and 4 from J, leaving 12 bases between them. The CDR3 totals 13 residues. Germline CDR1 is MDHEN and CDR2 is SYDVKM.

This chain links TRBV4-1 with TRBJ2-1, with 14 bases matching TRBD2. The CDR3 consists of 17 residues. The V gene end was trimmed by 4 bases and the J gene end by 0 bases; junction bases not matched to a gene: 2. Germline V gene lookup returns CDR1 MGHRA and CDR2 YSYEKL. This CDR3 reads CASSRTSGGLSYNEQFF. The CDR3 DNA is TGCGCCAGCAGCCGGACTAGCGGGGGGCTCTCCTACAATGAGCAGTTCTTC.

In this sample, this clone turned up once. The chain has TRBV4-1 and TRBJ1-4; 7 bases are a match to TRBD1. Per germline, CDR1 MGHRA and CDR2 YSYEKL. The CDR3 runs 15 residues. Germline trimming cut 4 bases from V and 4 bases from J; bases unmatched to any gene: 6. The CDR3: CASSPPTGLNEKLFF. The CDR3 DNA is TGCGCCAGCAGCCCGCCGACAGGGCTTAATGAAAAACTGTTTTTT.

This rearrangement joins TRBV7-9 to TRBJ2-5; 8 bases align to TRBD2. Unmatched junction bases numbered 13, after V lost 5 bases and J lost 5 bases. The V gene's germline CDR1 is SEHNR and CDR2 FQNEAQ (reference sequence). The CDR3 runs to 16 residues. CDR3 bases: TGTGCCAGCAGCCCCGCGGCGGGGGGCTGGGGGGAGACCCAGTACTTC. This sequence encodes CASSPAAGGWGETQYF.

The J gene is TRBJ1-1, the V gene TRBV19; D is possibly TRBD1 (5 bases). Germline V gene lookup returns CDR1 LNHDA and CDR2 SQIVND (reference sequence). The CDR3 consists of 14 residues. Between the trimmed V and J ends, which lost 4 bases and 4 bases, there was a span of 13 bases. The CDR3 DNA reads TGTGCCAGTAGTAGAGGGCGGGGGACCACTGAAGCTTTCTTT. Amino acid sequence: CASSRGRGTTEAFF.

The V call is TRBV5-1, the J call TRBJ2-2; TRBD2 matches at 7 bases. The CDR3 runs to 15 residues. Per the germline V gene, CDR1 is SGHRS and CDR2 is YFSETQ. V lost 4 bases, J lost 3 bases, and 6 bases stayed unmatched. The CDR3 nucleotides are TGCGCCAGCAGCACGACTAGCACGGACACCGGGGAGCTGTTTTTT. Translating gives CASSTTSTDTGELFF.